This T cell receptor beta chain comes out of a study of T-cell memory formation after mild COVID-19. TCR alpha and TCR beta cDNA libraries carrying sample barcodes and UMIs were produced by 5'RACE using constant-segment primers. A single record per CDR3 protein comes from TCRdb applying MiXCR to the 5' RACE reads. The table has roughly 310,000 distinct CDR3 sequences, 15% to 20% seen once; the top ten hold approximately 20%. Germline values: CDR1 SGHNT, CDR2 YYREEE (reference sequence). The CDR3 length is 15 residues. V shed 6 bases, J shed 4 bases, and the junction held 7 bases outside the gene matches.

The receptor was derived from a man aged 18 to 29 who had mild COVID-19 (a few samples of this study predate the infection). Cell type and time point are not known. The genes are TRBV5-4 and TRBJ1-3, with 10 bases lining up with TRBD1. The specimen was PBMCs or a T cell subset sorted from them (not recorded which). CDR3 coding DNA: TGTGCCAGCACCACCGGGACAGGGGTCGGAAACACCATATATTTT. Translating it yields CASTTGTGVGNTIYF.